This T cell receptor (beta chain) emerged from a study of shared clonotypes between healthy human individuals. Findings and limits, study-wide: Generally, estimated richness proved larger in naive subsets than it did in memory subsets. It was the non-shared clonotypes that had lower generation probabilities than clonotypes shared by all four donors.

As for this clone: Its antigen is still unknown.

Naive-designated CD8 cells lacked CD45RO, were positively enriched for CCR7, and omitted terminally differentiated effector memory CD45RA+ cells. Trimming pared 1 base from V and 0 bases from J, leaving 10 bases between. CDR1 and CDR2 from the germline V gene are SGHAT and FQNNGV. The CDR3 runs to 16 residues. Method: immunoSEQ multiplex PCR; TCRdb's copy keeps in-frame clones and lacks some. The sample consists of about 580,000 clones, roughly 98% of them appearing once. The clonotype comes from a man aged 25 to 40 in good health. The sample consisted of naive CD8+ T cells sorted from blood. The chain carries TRBV11-2 and TRBJ1-5; no clear D gene. CDR3 DNA: TGTGCCAGCAGCTTAGTCGGCGGTTATAGCAATCAGCCCCAGCATTTT. Translated: CASSLVGGYSNQPQHF.